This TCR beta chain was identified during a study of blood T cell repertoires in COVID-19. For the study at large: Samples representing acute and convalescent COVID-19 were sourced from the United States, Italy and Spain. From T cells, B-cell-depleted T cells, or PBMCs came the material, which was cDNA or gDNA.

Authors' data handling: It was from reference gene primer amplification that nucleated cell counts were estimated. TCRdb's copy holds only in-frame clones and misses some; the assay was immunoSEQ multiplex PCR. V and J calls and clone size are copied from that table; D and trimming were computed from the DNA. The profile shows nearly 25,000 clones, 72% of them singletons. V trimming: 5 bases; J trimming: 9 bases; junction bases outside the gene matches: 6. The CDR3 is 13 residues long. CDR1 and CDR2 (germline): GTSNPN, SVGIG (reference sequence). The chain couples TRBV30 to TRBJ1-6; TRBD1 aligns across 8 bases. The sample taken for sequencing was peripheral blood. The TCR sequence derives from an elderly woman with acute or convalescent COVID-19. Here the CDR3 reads CAWDRGMGSPLHF. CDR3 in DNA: TGTGCCTGGGACAGGGGCATGGGTTCACCCCTCCACTTT. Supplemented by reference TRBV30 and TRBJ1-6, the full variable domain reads SQTIHQWPATLVQPVGSPLSLECTVEGTSNPNLYWYRQAAGRGLQLLFYSVGIGQISSEVPQNLSASRPQDRQFILSSKKLLLSDSGFYLCAWDRGMGSPLHFGNGTRLTVT.